One sample yielded the 25 T cell receptor beta chains listed below, sequenced in a study of T-cell memory formation after mild COVID-19 (TCRdb year 2021). Library prep was done by 5' RACE. Sequencing instrument: Illumina NovaSeq 6000. Using fastp at Q25 and MiXCR, TCRdb reprocessed the public reads and kept productive beta chains. Every entry covers one CDR3 protein and lists the most common genes and DNA from its rows. In all, the sample holds about 340,000 distinct CDR3 sequences, and less than 25% of those were seen once. Together, the top ten hold under 25% of the sample. The material sequenced was PBMCs or a T cell subset sorted from them (not recorded which). The source is a man between 18 and 35 years old who had mild COVID-19 (a few samples of this study predate the infection). The sample titles of this study are shuffled in the database, so cell type and time point are left out; the donor was told from shared clones.

CDR3 region: CASRKITPSYEQYF. The CDR3 nucleotides are TGTGCCAGCAGAAAGATTACACCATCCTACGAGCAGTACTTC. This rearrangement joins TRBV6-2 or TRBV6-3 to TRBJ2-7; D ambiguous. V gave up 6 bases and J gave up 1 base, with 13 bases separating them. The germline gives CDR1 MNHEY, CDR2 SVGEGT. The length of the CDR3 is 14 residues.

This clonotype was found a few times. This chain uses TRBV6-2 or TRBV6-3 with TRBJ2-2; no clear D gene. V was shortened by 2 bases and J by 4 bases, with 8 bases between the two germline ends. This CDR3 is 14 amino acids long. Germline CDR1 MNHEY, CDR2 SVGEGT. This CDR3 is CASSYGLTTGELFF. Here the CDR3 DNA reads TGTGCCAGCAGTTACGGGCTTACCACCGGGGAGCTGTTTTTT.

The J gene is TRBJ2-3, the V gene TRBV4-3; D is uncertain. The ends were cut back, 0 bases at V and 7 bases at J, with 11 bases in the middle. This CDR3 is built from 14 residues. The V gene's germline CDR1 is LGHNA and CDR2 YSLEER. CDR3 protein: CASSQDRESHTQYF. Here the CDR3 DNA reads TGCGCCAGCAGCCAAGATCGCGAGAGCCATACGCAGTATTTT.

The chain uses TRBV4-3 and TRBJ1-1, with D perhaps TRBD1 (6 bases). The CDR3 sequence is 15 residues long. Germline CDR1 reads LGHNA; CDR2 reads YSLEER. The ends were cut back, 0 bases at V and 5 bases at J, with 13 bases in the middle. DNA for the CDR3: TGCGCCAGCAGCCAAGATTGGGGAGGGGGGACTGAAGCTTTCTTT. Translating it yields CASSQDWGGGTEAFF.

This clonotype was counted between two and nine times. The chain is built from TRBV7-6 and TRBJ2-3; TRBD2 agrees at 13 bases. From germline, CDR1 is SGHVS and CDR2 FNYEAQ. Germline trimming cut 0 bases from V and 6 bases from J; bases unmatched to any gene: 9. This CDR3 contains 18 residues. The CDR3 coding sequence is TGTGCCAGCAGCTTAGCGCCCCCACTAGCGGGGGGGCCGGATACGCAGTATTTT. The encoded protein is CASSLAPPLAGGPDTQYF.

This clonotype occurred a few times. The V call is TRBV11-2, the J call TRBJ2-3; 13 bases map to TRBD2. V shed 5 bases, J shed 4 bases, and the junction held 6 bases outside the gene matches. Germline V lookup: CDR1 SGHAT, CDR2 FQNNGV. CDR3 length equals 16 residues. The DNA for the CDR3 is TGTGCCAGCAGCCCCTCCGGGACTAGCGGGGCAGATACGCAGTATTTT. Translated: CASSPSGTSGADTQYF.

This clonotype was seen a few times. This chain uses TRBV6-6 with TRBJ1-5; 12 bases line up with TRBD1. Germline lookup yields CDR1 MNHNY and CDR2 SVGAGI (reference sequence). The CDR3 covers 17 residues. V was clipped by 7 bases and J by 3 bases; unmatched bases: 10. CDR3 in DNA: TGTGCCAGCACTCGAGGGACAGGGGGCTCCCTCAATCAGCCCCAGCATTTT. Its protein product is CASTRGTGGSLNQPQHF.

V gene TRBV20-1 combines with J gene TRBJ2-7; 9 bases align to TRBD2. J was trimmed by 0 bases and V by 6 bases; bases with no gene match: 12. Per the germline V gene, CDR1 is DFQATT and CDR2 is SNEGSKA (reference sequence). This CDR3 is 16 amino acids long. The CDR3: CSAIAAGGILSYEQYF. The CDR3 DNA reads TGCAGTGCGATTGCCGCGGGGGGGATACTCTCCTACGAGCAGTACTTC.

The chain employs TRBV4-3 and TRBJ1-1; D unclear. V lost 0 bases to trimming and J lost 8 bases, with 13 bases between them. The CDR3 loop spans 14 amino acids. The germline V gene encodes CDR1 LGHNA and CDR2 YSLEER. The CDR3 protein is CASSQERSRPEAFF. CDR3 bases: TGCGCCAGCAGCCAAGAAAGGTCACGACCCGAAGCTTTCTTT.

In its sample, this clonotype was seen a few times. The chain carries TRBV9 and TRBJ2-7; the D gene is possibly TRBD1 (5 bases). Germline assignment: CDR1 SGDLS and CDR2 YYNGEE. This CDR3 region has 15 residues. The V and J ends lost 0 bases and 2 bases respectively, with 12 bases between them. CDR3 sequence: CASSVAVDRAYEQYV. CDR3 in DNA: TGTGCCAGCAGCGTAGCGGTTGACAGAGCCTACGAGCAGTACGTC.

With regard to this clonotype: No conserved phenylalanine or tryptophan ends this CDR3, so it is likely a read error. This chain joins TRBV6-2 or TRBV6-3 and TRBJ2-3, with D maybe TRBD2 (5 bases). Between the trimmed V and J ends, which lost 2 bases and 4 bases, there was a span of 7 bases. Germline loops: CDR1 MNHEY, CDR2 SVGEGT. The length of the CDR3 is 13 residues. The DNA for the CDR3 is TGTGCCAGCAGTTACCCCGGGGCAGATACGCAGTATCTT. Translation: CASSYPGADTQYL.

This clonotype appeared a few times. The chain combines TRBV16 with TRBJ1-1; 8 bases line up with TRBD1. This CDR3 contains 14 residues. CDR1 and CDR2 from the germline V gene are KGHSY and FQNENV. Trimming removed 6 bases from V and 4 bases from J; junction bases left unmatched: 7. The CDR3 loop is CASSQDRAFTEAFF. In DNA form, the CDR3 reads TGTGCCAGCAGTCAGGACAGGGCGTTCACTGAAGCTTTCTTT.

V usage is TRBV20-1 and J usage is TRBJ2-5; tentatively, D is TRBD2 (5 bases). The CDR3 contains 17 residues. Per the germline V gene, CDR1 is DFQATT and CDR2 is SNEGSKA (reference sequence). Trimming took off 5 bases at V and 1 base at J, with 23 bases between the two ends. The CDR3 nucleotides read TGCAGTGCTGATCCGTGGACCGATAAGGACTTCCAAGAGACCCAGTACTTC. Its protein is CSADPWTDKDFQETQYF.

V gene TRBV7-8 combines with J gene TRBJ1-1, with no clear D. V was pared by 2 bases and J by 3 bases, with 13 bases between. This CDR3 has 15 residues. CDR1 and CDR2 (germline): SGHVS, FQNEAQ. The chain's CDR3 is CASSLRASAHTEAFF. The CDR3 DNA reads TGTGCCAGCAGCTTACGGGCCTCCGCACACACTGAAGCTTTCTTT.

V is TRBV6-2 or TRBV6-3 and J is TRBJ2-1, with 8 bases that match TRBD2. The CDR3 has 16 amino acids. Germline trimming cut 4 bases from V and 9 bases from J; bases unmatched to any gene: 14. In germline, CDR1 is MNHEY, CDR2 SVGEGT. The CDR3 DNA sequence: TGTGCCAGCAGTTTCTCGCGCGGGGGGCCCGCTGGTGAGCAGTTCTTC. Protein sequence: CASSFSRGGPAGEQFF.

This clonotype was detected many times. The rearrangement links TRBV28 to TRBJ2-2; no reliable D call. Per germline, CDR1 MDHEN and CDR2 SYDVKM. V dropped 7 bases and J dropped 4 bases, with 13 bases sitting between them. The CDR3 consists of 14 residues. As DNA, the CDR3 is TGTGCCAGCATGGGCAGCCTGCTCACCGGGGAGCTGTTTTTT. Its translation: CASMGSLLTGELFF.

This clonotype was detected a few times. The J gene is TRBJ2-1, the V gene TRBV5-1; D gene uncertain. V gave up 4 bases and J gave up 6 bases, with 11 bases separating them. There are 13 residues in the CDR3. Germline values: CDR1 SGHRS, CDR2 YFSETQ. The CDR3 protein is CASSNGPSNEQFF. The CDR3 DNA reads as TGCGCCAGCAGCAACGGACCGAGCAATGAGCAGTTCTTC.

The J gene is TRBJ2-1, the V gene TRBV2, with D perhaps given as TRBD1 or TRBD2 (5 bases each). V gave up 7 bases and J gave up 6 bases, with 16 bases separating them. The CDR3 totals 14 residues. CDR1 and CDR2 (germline): SNHLY, FYNNEI. DNA of the CDR3: TGTGCCAGCATCAACGGGGCGGCGGTCAATGAGCAGTTCTTC. Translated, it gives CASINGAAVNEQFF.

The chain employs TRBV11-2 and TRBJ2-2; 7 bases agree with TRBD2. CDR3 length: 14 residues. The germline gives CDR1 SGHAT, CDR2 FQNNGV. Trimming removed 8 bases from V and 4 bases from J; junction bases left unmatched: 7. The CDR3 spells CASHSGGSTGELFF. The DNA for the CDR3 is TGTGCCAGCCACTCGGGGGGTTCCACCGGGGAGCTGTTTTTT.

This clonotype was seen more than once but under ten times. This rearrangement joins TRBV11-2 to TRBJ1-1, with D possibly being TRBD1 (6 bases). V shed 10 bases and J shed 2 bases, with 17 bases lying between them. The CDR3 consists of 14 residues. Germline CDR1 reads SGHAT; CDR2 reads FQNNGV. CDR3 loop: CATRGPRINTEAFF. Here the CDR3 DNA reads TGTGCCACCCGGGGGCCGAGGATTAACACTGAAGCTTTCTTT.

Comment on this clonotype: One junction end does not reproduce the germline sequence, and a read error may be involved. V and J are TRBV7-2 and TRBJ2-5; possibly TRBD2 for D (6 bases). The CDR3 is 12 residues long. The germline V gene has CDR1 SGHTA and CDR2 FQGNSA. The CDR3: CASSLAIKTQYF. The CDR3 DNA sequence: TGTGCCAGCAGCCTAGCGATAAAGACCCAGTACTTC.

The sample holds a few counts of this clonotype. V and J are TRBV29-1 and TRBJ2-1; 7 bases line up with TRBD1. The CDR3 length is 14 residues. V shed 6 bases and J 3 bases; nucleotides not matched to a gene: 8. Germline V CDR1 and CDR2: SQVTM, ANQGSEA. The CDR3 DNA is TGCAGCGTCCACTGGGACAGAAACTACAATGAGCAGTTCTTC. Translated: CSVHWDRNYNEQFF.

The J gene is TRBJ1-6, the V gene TRBV4-2; no clear D. Between the trimmed V and J ends, which lost 0 bases and 11 bases, there was a span of 8 bases. Germline V gene lookup returns CDR1 LGHNA and CDR2 YNFKEQ. The CDR3 is made up of 13 amino acids. CDR3 sequence: CASSQEPVTPLHF. The CDR3 bases are TGTGCCAGCAGCCAAGAACCAGTAACACCCCTCCACTTT.

The chain has TRBV28 and TRBJ2-7, with TRBD1 matching over 7 bases. Germline CDR1 is MDHEN and CDR2 is SYDVKM. CDR3 length: 13 amino acids. Trimming took 5 bases from V and 2 from J; bases not matched to a gene: 3. Written as DNA, the CDR3 is TGTGCCAGCAGTCCGGGACAGACCTACGAGCAGTACGTC. Its translation: CASSPGQTYEQYV.

CDR3 region: CASSQDLAGGPDTQYF. CDR3 bases: TGCGCCAGCAGCCAAGATCTAGCGGGGGGGCCAGATACGCAGTATTTT. V and J are TRBV4-3 and TRBJ2-3; TRBD2 aligns across 12 bases. The trim removed 0 bases at V and 4 bases at J, leaving 2 bases unmatched. The CDR3 is 16 amino acids. The germline CDR1 and CDR2 sequences are LGHNA and YSLEER.